Shown below are 3 T cell receptor beta chains from a single sample sequenced in a study of early T cells in non-severe SARS-CoV-2 infection. A single record per CDR3 protein comes from TCRdb applying MiXCR to the 5' RACE reads. The profile shows tens of thousands of distinct CDR3 sequences, 5.6% of them singletons. Material for sequencing was whole blood. The receptors shown here come from an adult who was a healthcare worker with PCR-confirmed SARS-CoV-2 infection or an uninfected control (not recorded which).

This clonotype occurred many times. This rearrangement joins TRBV12-3 or TRBV12-4 to TRBJ1-1; the D is unclear. Between the trimmed V and J ends, which lost 5 bases and 10 bases, there was a span of 20 bases. There are 14 residues in the CDR3. The CDR3 coding sequence is TGTGCCAGCAGTCCGTGGACGGACGAACGGGGAGCTTTCTTT. It yields the protein CASSPWTDERGAFF.

This clonotype was found a few times. The CDR3 coding sequence is TGCGCCAGCAGCTTGTTTCCCATACAGGGCACAGATACGCAGTATTTT. Its translation: CASSLFPIQGTDTQYF. The J gene is TRBJ2-3, the V gene TRBV5-1; D might be TRBD1 (5 bases). The CDR3 sequence is 16 residues long. V shed 1 base and J shed 1 base, with 13 bases lying between them. Germline V gives CDR1 SGHRS, CDR2 YFSETQ.

This clonotype was picked up a small number of times. V and J are TRBV28 and TRBJ2-7, with 9 nucleotides matching TRBD1. CDR1 and CDR2 (germline): MDHEN, SYDVKM. J lost 0 bases, V lost 6 bases, and 9 bases had no gene match. The CDR3 extends over 16 amino acids. The CDR3 sequence is CASSYFRGQGSYEQYF. In DNA, the CDR3 is TGTGCCAGCAGCTACTTTCGGGGACAGGGCTCCTACGAGCAGTACTTC. Together with reference TRBV28 and TRBJ2-7, the CDR3 gives the full variable domain: DVKVTQSSRYLVKRTGEKVFLECVQDMDHENMFWYRQDPGLGLRLIYFSYDVKMKEKGDIPEGYSVSREKKERFSLILESASTNQTSMYLCASSYFRGQGSYEQYFGPGTRLTVT.